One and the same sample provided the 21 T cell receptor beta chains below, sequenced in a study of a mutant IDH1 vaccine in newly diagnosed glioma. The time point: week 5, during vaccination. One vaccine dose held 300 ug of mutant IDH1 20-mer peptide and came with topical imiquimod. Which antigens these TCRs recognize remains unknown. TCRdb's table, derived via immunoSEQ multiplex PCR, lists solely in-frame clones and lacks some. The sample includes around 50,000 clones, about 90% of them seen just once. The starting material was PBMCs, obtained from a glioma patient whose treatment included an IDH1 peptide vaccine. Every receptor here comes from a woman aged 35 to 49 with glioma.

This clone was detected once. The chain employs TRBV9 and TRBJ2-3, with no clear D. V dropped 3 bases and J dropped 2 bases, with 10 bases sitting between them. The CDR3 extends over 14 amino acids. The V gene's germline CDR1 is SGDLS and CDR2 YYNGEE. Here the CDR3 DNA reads TGTGCCAGCAGCGCGCCATTAATCACAGATACGCAGTATTTT. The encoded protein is CASSAPLITDTQYF.

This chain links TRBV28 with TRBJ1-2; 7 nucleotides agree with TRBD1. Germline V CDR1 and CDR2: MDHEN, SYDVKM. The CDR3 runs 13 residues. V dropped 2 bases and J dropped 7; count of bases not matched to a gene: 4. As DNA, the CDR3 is TGTGCCAGCAGTTTAGGACAGGTTTCTGGCTACACCTTC. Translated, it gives CASSLGQVSGYTF.

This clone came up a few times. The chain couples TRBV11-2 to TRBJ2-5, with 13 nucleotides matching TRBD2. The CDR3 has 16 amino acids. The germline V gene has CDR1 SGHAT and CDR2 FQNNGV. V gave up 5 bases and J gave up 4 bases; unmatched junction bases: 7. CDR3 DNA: TGTGCCAGCAGCCTAGGACTAGCGGGAGTCGGAGAGACCCAGTACTTC. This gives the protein CASSLGLAGVGETQYF.

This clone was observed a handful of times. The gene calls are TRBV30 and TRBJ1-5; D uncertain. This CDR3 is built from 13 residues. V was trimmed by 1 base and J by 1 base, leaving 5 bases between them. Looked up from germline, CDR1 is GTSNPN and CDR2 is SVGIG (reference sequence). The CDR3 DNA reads TGTGCCTGGAGTGCGGGGAGCAATCAGCCCCAGCATTTT. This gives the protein CAWSAGSNQPQHF.

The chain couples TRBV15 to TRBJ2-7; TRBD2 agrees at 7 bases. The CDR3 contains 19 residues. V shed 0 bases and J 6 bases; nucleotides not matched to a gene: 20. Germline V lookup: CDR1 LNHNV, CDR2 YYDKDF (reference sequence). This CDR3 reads CATSRDPPEAGREYGEQYF. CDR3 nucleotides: TGTGCCACCAGCAGAGATCCCCCTGAGGCTGGGCGGGAGTACGGCGAGCAGTACTTC.

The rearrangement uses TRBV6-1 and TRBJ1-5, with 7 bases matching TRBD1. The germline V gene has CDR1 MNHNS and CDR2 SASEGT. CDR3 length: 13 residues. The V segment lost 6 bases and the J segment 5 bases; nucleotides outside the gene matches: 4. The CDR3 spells CASSADRDQPQHF. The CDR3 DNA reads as TGTGCCAGCAGCGCTGACAGGGATCAGCCCCAGCATTTT.

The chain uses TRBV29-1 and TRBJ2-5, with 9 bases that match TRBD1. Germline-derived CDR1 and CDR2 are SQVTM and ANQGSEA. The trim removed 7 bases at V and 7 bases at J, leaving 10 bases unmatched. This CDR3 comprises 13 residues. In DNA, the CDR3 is TGCAGCGCCGGGACAGGGCCAAGAGGGACCCAGTACTTC. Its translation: CSAGTGPRGTQYF.

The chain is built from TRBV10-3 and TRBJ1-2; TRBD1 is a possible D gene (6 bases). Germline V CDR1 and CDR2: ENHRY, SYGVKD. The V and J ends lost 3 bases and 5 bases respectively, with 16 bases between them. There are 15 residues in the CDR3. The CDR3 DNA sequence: TGTGCCATCAGTGATAGGGGGGGATATTTTTATGGCTACACCTTC. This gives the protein CAISDRGGYFYGYTF.

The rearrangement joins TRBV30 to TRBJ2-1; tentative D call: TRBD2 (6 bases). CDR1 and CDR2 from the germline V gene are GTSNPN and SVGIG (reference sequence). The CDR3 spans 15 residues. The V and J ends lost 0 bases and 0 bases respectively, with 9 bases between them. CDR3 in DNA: TGTGCCTGGAGTGTAGCTAGCGACTCCTACAATGAGCAGTTCTTC. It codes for CAWSVASDSYNEQFF.

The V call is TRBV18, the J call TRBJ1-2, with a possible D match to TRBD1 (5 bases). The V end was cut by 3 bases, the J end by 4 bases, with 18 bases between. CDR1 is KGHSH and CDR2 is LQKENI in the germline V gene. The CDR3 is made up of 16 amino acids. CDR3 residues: CASSPDVNRDAYGYTF. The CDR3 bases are TGTGCCAGCTCACCGGACGTAAACCGGGACGCCTATGGCTACACCTTC.

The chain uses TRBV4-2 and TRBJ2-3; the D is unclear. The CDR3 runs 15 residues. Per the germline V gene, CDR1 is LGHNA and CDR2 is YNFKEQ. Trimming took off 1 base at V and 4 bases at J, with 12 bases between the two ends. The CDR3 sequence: CASSQAASIADTQYF. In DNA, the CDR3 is TGTGCCAGCAGCCAAGCGGCGTCGATCGCAGATACGCAGTATTTT.

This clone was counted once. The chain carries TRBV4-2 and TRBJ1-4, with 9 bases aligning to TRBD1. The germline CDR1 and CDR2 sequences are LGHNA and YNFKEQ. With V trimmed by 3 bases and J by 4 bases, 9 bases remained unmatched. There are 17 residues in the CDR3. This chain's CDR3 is CASSQGQGPGHNEKLFF. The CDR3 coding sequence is TGTGCCAGCAGCCAGGGACAGGGACCGGGTCATAATGAAAAACTGTTTTTT.

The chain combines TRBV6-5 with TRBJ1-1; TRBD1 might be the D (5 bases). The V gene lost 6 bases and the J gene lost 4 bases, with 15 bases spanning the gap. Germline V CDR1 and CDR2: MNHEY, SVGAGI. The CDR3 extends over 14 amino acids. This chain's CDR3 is CASRYKTVSTEAFF. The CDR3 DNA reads TGTGCCAGCAGGTACAAGACAGTTTCCACTGAAGCTTTCTTT.

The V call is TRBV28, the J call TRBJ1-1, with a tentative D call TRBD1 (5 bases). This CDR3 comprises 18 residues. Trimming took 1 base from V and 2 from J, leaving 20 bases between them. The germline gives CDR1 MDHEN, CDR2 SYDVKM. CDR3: CASSLSTPTRVGNTEAFF. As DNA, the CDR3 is TGTGCCAGCAGTTTATCCACCCCAACCAGGGTGGGAAACACTGAAGCTTTCTTT.

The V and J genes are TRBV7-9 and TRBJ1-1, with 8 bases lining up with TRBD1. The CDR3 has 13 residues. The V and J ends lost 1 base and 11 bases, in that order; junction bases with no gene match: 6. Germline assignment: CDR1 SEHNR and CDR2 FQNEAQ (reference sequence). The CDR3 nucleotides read TGTGCCAGCAGCTTAGGGTCGACAGGGGATGCTTTCTTT. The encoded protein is CASSLGSTGDAFF.

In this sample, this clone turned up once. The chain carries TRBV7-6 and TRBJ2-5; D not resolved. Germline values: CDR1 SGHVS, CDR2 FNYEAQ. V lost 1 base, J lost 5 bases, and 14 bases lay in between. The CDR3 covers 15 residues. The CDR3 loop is CASSLGLTLGETQYF. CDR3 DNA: TGTGCCAGCAGCTTAGGGTTAACTCTAGGGGAGACCCAGTACTTC. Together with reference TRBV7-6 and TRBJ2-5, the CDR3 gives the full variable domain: GAGVSQSPRYKVTKRGQDVALRCDPISGHVSLYWYRQALGQGPEFLTYFNYEAQQDKSGLPNDRFSAERPEGSISTLTIQRTEQRDSAMYRCASSLGLTLGETQYFGPGTRLLVL.

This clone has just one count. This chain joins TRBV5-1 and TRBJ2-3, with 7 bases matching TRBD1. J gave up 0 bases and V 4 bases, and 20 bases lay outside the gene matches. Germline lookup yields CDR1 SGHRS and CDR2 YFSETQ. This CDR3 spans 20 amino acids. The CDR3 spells CASSRLRGPRENTSTDTQYF. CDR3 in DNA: TGCGCCAGCAGCAGATTAAGGGGGCCTAGGGAGAATACTAGCACAGATACGCAGTATTTT.

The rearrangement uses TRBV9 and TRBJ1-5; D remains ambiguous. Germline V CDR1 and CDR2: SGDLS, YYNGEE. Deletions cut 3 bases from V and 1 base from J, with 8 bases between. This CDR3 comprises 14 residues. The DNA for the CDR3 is TGTGCCAGCAGCGACGGAGGGAGCAATCAGCCCCAGCATTTT. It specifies CASSDGGSNQPQHF.

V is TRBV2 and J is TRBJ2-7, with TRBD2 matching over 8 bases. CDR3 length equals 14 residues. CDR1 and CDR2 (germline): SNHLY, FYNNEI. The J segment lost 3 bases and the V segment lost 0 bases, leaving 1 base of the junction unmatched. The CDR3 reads CASSEAGGGYEQYF. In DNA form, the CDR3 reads TGTGCCAGCAGTGAAGCCGGGGGGGGCTACGAGCAGTACTTC. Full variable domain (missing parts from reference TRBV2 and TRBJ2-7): EPEVTQTPSHQVTQMGQEVILRCVPISNHLYFYWYRQILGQKVEFLVSFYNNEISEKSEIFDDQFSVERPDGSNFTLKIRSTKLEDSAMYFCASSEAGGGYEQYFGPGTRLTVT.

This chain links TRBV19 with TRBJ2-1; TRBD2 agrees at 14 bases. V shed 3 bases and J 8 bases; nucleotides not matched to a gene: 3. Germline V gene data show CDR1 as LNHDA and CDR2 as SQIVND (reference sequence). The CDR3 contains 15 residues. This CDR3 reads CASSILTSGRDEQFF. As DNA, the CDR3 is TGTGCCAGTAGTATTTTGACTAGCGGGAGGGATGAGCAGTTCTTC. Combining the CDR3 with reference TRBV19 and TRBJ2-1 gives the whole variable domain DGGITQSPKYLFRKEGQNVTLSCEQNLNHDAMYWYRQDPGQGLRLIYYSQIVNDFQKGDIAEGYSVSREKKESFPLTVTSAQKNPTAFYLCASSILTSGRDEQFFGPGTRLTVL.

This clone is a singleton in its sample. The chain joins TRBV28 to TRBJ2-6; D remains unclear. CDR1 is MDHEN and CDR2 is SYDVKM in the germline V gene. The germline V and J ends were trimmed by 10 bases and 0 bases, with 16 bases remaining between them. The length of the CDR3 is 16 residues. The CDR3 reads CATETDLGSGANVLTF. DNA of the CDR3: TGTGCCACCGAGACGGACCTCGGCTCTGGGGCCAACGTCCTGACTTTC.